Shown below are 22 T cell receptor beta chains from a single sample sequenced in a study of OX40 agonist ivuxolimab in advanced cancers. Clones were read by immunoSEQ multiplex PCR, and TCRdb kept only the in-frame ones, dropping some. The profile shows some 100,000 clones, around 93% of them singletons. This specimen consisted of CD4+ or CD8+ T cells sorted from blood, obtained in a trial of the OX40 agonist ivuxolimab. All receptors come from an adult with an advanced solid tumor such as melanoma, head and neck, liver or kidney cancer.

V gene TRBV5-4 combines with J gene TRBJ2-2, with TRBD2 matching over 9 bases. CDR1 and CDR2 from the germline V gene are SGHNT and YYREEE (reference sequence). Trimming at V came to 4 bases and at J to 4 bases, leaving 8 bases not matched to a gene. The CDR3 sequence is 16 residues long. This CDR3 reads CASSLLAGAVTGELFF. In nucleotides, the CDR3 is TGTGCCAGCAGCCTTTTAGCGGGAGCGGTCACCGGGGAGCTGTTTTTT.

This clone has a single count. The chain carries TRBV27 and TRBJ2-5, with a tentative D call TRBD2 (5 bases). The V end lost 3 bases, the J end lost 3 bases, and 14 bases lay between the germline ends. This CDR3 has 15 amino acids. CDR1 and CDR2 from the germline V gene are MNHEY and SMNVEV (reference sequence). In DNA form, the CDR3 reads TGTGCCAGCAGTTTCGTAGATGGGCGGGAAGAGACCCAGTACTTC. It specifies CASSFVDGREETQYF.

The chain joins TRBV2 to TRBJ1-1; no clear D gene. The V and J ends lost 1 base and 5 bases respectively, with 8 bases between them. The length of the CDR3 is 13 residues. Germline lookup yields CDR1 SNHLY and CDR2 FYNNEI. This chain's CDR3 is CASSEEFRTEAFF. In DNA, the CDR3 is TGTGCCAGCAGTGAAGAATTTCGAACTGAAGCTTTCTTT.

The chain uses TRBV28 and TRBJ1-1; D unclear. The CDR3 has 13 residues. With 4 bases removed from V and 0 bases from J, the gap between germline ends came to 6 bases. CDR1 and CDR2 (germline): MDHEN, SYDVKM. In DNA, the CDR3 is TGTGCCAGCAGTTGGACCGTGAACACTGAAGCTTTCTTT. It specifies CASSWTVNTEAFF.

This clone has just one count. CDR3 residues: CASSIEDSFYGYTF. The CDR3, as DNA: TGTGCCAGTAGTATAGAAGACAGTTTCTATGGCTACACCTTC. The V call is TRBV19, the J call TRBJ1-2; perhaps TRBD1 as D (5 bases). V was pared by 0 bases and J by 4 bases, with 9 bases between. This CDR3 spans 14 amino acids. Germline CDR1 and CDR2: LNHDA and SQIVND (reference sequence). Together with reference TRBV19 and TRBJ1-2, the CDR3 gives the full variable domain: DGGITQSPKYLFRKEGQNVTLSCEQNLNHDAMYWYRQDPGQGLRLIYYSQIVNDFQKGDIAEGYSVSREKKESFPLTVTSAQKNPTAFYLCASSIEDSFYGYTFGSGTRLTVV.

This clone was seen more than once but under ten times. The chain is built from TRBV5-1 and TRBJ1-2; D ambiguous. Germline lookup yields CDR1 SGHRS and CDR2 YFSETQ. The germline V and J ends were trimmed by 0 bases and 2 bases, with 8 bases remaining between them. This CDR3 spans 14 amino acids. The CDR3 DNA sequence: TGCGCCAGCAGCTTGGGGGTTCTGAACTATGGCTACACCTTC. It specifies CASSLGVLNYGYTF.

This clone was observed a handful of times. V gene TRBV9 combines with J gene TRBJ1-3; no definite D call. Between the trimmed V and J ends, which lost 0 bases and 4 bases, there was a span of 5 bases. CDR1 is SGDLS, CDR2 YYNGEE, per germline. The CDR3 covers 13 residues. CDR3 nucleotides: TGTGCCAGCAGCGTAGCTTCAGGAAACACCATATATTTT. Residues: CASSVASGNTIYF.

The chain recombines TRBV10-1 with TRBJ2-1; either TRBD1 or TRBD2 may fit D (5 bases each). Deletions cut 4 bases from V and 10 bases from J, with 8 bases between. There are 11 residues in the CDR3. CDR1 WNHNN and CDR2 SYGVQD come from the germline V gene (reference sequence). The CDR3 nucleotides are TGCGCCAGCAGTGGTGAGGGGGAGCAGTTCTTC. Its protein product is CASSGEGEQFF.

This chain joins TRBV5-1 and TRBJ2-3; 7 positions agree with TRBD2. Germline V gives CDR1 SGHRS, CDR2 YFSETQ. This CDR3 spans 15 amino acids. V shed 0 bases and J 1 base; nucleotides not matched to a gene: 2. CDR3 loop: CASSLGLAGTDTQYF. The CDR3 region has the DNA TGCGCCAGCAGCTTGGGCCTAGCGGGCACAGATACGCAGTATTTT.

The chain joins TRBV5-6 to TRBJ2-1; TRBD2 matches at 13 bases. The CDR3 runs 17 residues. Germline V gene data show CDR1 as SGHDT and CDR2 as YYEEEE. The V and J ends lost 3 bases and 4 bases, in that order; junction bases with no gene match: 7. For the CDR3, the DNA is TGTGCCAGCAGCTCAGGCCCGACTAGCGGGAGGTACAATGAGCAGTTCTTC. This translates into CASSSGPTSGRYNEQFF.

This chain links TRBV7-9 with TRBJ2-5; no definite D call. Germline CDR1 is SEHNR and CDR2 is FQNEAQ (reference sequence). This CDR3 is 12 amino acids long. The germline V and J ends were trimmed by 2 bases and 5 bases, with 6 bases remaining between them. The CDR3 sequence: CASSLRMETQYF. Written as DNA, the CDR3 is TGTGCCAGCAGCTTAAGGATGGAGACCCAGTACTTC.

The CDR3 loop reads CASSETRGVQNIQYF. DNA for the CDR3: TGTGCCAGCAGTGAGACTCGAGGAGTCCAAAACATTCAGTACTTC. V is TRBV25-1 and J is TRBJ2-4, with D hard to call. There are 15 residues in the CDR3. Germline loops: CDR1 MGHDK, CDR2 SYGVNS. V was clipped by 3 bases and J by 5 bases, with 14 bases between them.

V is TRBV28 and J is TRBJ2-1; 11 nucleotides agree with TRBD2. Germline V gene lookup returns CDR1 MDHEN and CDR2 SYDVKM. The CDR3 has 14 amino acids. J gave up 9 bases and V 5 bases, and 6 bases lay outside the gene matches. The CDR3 protein is CASSLSGRAGEQFF. For the CDR3, the DNA is TGTGCCAGCAGTCTTAGCGGGAGGGCCGGTGAGCAGTTCTTC.

The chain employs TRBV7-8 and TRBJ1-4; no clear D. There are 15 residues in the CDR3. Germline V gives CDR1 SGHVS, CDR2 FQNEAQ. The V gene lost 1 base and the J gene lost 3 bases, with 9 bases spanning the gap. CDR3 bases: TGTGCCAGCAGCTTAGTGGACGGATCTAATGAAAAACTGTTTTTT. Its protein product is CASSLVDGSNEKLFF.

CDR3 sequence reads: CASSQDPGWGQETQYF. CDR3 sequence (DNA): TGTGCCAGCAGCCAAGATCCAGGGTGGGGGCAAGAGACCCAGTACTTC. The chain has TRBV14 and TRBJ2-5; possibly TRBD1 or TRBD2 for D (5 bases each). Germline V gene sequence: CDR1 SGHDN, CDR2 FVKESK. The V and J ends lost 0 bases and 2 bases respectively, with 13 bases between them. This CDR3 comprises 16 residues.

The J gene is TRBJ2-5, the V gene TRBV7-9; D remains unclear. Germline values: CDR1 SEHNR, CDR2 FQNEAQ (reference sequence). The CDR3 contains 15 residues. The V and J ends lost 6 bases and 5 bases respectively, with 19 bases between them. DNA of the CDR3: TGTGCCAGCAGGCGACAAGGGTTGGGTTCTGAGACCCAGTACTTC. Translating gives CASRRQGLGSETQYF.

This chain joins TRBV6-4 and TRBJ1-1; perhaps TRBD1 as D (6 bases). The V gene's germline CDR1 is MRHNA and CDR2 SNTAGT. This CDR3 has 13 residues. With 0 bases removed from V and 7 bases from J, the gap between germline ends came to 9 bases. CDR3 coding DNA: TGTGCCAGCAGTGACTCGAGGGGGGGTGAAGCTTTCTTT. It is translated as CASSDSRGGEAFF.

The rearrangement uses TRBV18 and TRBJ1-1, with TRBD1 matching over 8 bases. Per the germline V gene, CDR1 is KGHSH and CDR2 is LQKENI. The junction had 4 bases not matched to a gene; V was cut back by 3 bases and J by 1 base. The CDR3 loop spans 15 amino acids. Here the CDR3 reads CASSPSGTGNTEAFF. CDR3 nucleotides: TGTGCCAGCTCACCTTCCGGGACAGGGAACACTGAAGCTTTCTTT.

This chain connects TRBV7-9 to TRBJ2-2; D is ambiguous. Germline V lookup: CDR1 SEHNR, CDR2 FQNEAQ (reference sequence). The CDR3 spans 14 residues. Between the trimmed V and J ends, which lost 5 bases and 6 bases, there was a span of 13 bases. The CDR3 coding sequence is TGTGCCAGCAGCACGGGTCGATTTTCCGGGGAGCTGTTTTTT. Its translation is CASSTGRFSGELFF. Supplemented by reference TRBV7-9 and TRBJ2-2, the full variable domain reads DTGVSQNPRHKITKRGQNVTFRCDPISEHNRLYWYRQTLGQGPEFLTYFQNEAQLEKSRLLSDRFSAERPKGSFSTLEIQRTEQGDSAMYLCASSTGRFSGELFFGEGSRLTVL.

The CDR3 spells CASSGRGFEETQYF. The DNA for the CDR3 is TGTGCCAGCAGCGGCAGGGGATTCGAGGAGACCCAGTACTTC. This rearrangement joins TRBV14 to TRBJ2-5; tentatively, D is TRBD1 (6 bases). V was cut by 5 bases and J by 5 bases, with 15 bases left in between. Germline V gives CDR1 SGHDN, CDR2 FVKESK. This CDR3 has 14 residues.

CDR3 bases: TGTGCCAGCAGTGAGGGTCTAGCGATAGGTGGCGGGGAGCTGTTTTTT. Amino acids: CASSEGLAIGGGELFF. This chain connects TRBV25-1 to TRBJ2-2; D may be TRBD2 (6 bases). The CDR3 totals 16 residues. CDR1 is MGHDK and CDR2 is SYGVNS in the germline V gene. Trimming stripped 3 bases from V and 7 bases from J, with 18 bases between.

The V gene is TRBV18, the J gene TRBJ1-1, with D uncertain. Trimming stripped 2 bases from V and 3 bases from J, with 7 bases between. The germline gives CDR1 KGHSH, CDR2 LQKENI. The CDR3 totals 13 residues. CDR3 protein: CASSPTVDTEAFF. As DNA, the CDR3 is TGTGCCAGCTCACCAACGGTAGACACTGAAGCTTTCTTT.